The source of this TCR beta chain is a study of graft-versus-host responses after intestinal transplantation. Study-wide background: Recipients were given multivisceral, liver-intestinal, or isolated intestinal transplants.

Method: immunoSEQ multiplex PCR; TCRdb's copy keeps in-frame clones and lacks some. The sample has 84,000 or so clones, roughly four fifths seen once; the top ten hold around 0.8%. Study results and limitations: Where graft-donor T cell macrochimerism was present, patients had high graft-versus-host to host-versus-graft clonal ratios in allografts. Association was observed between peak circulating GvH clone levels and early post-transplant HvG declines.

This CDR3 comprises 16 residues. Germline values: CDR1 SGHRS, CDR2 YFSETQ. The V gene lost 0 bases and the J gene lost 5 bases, with 16 bases spanning the gap. As to this clone: Its specificity is not known.

The specimen comprised unstimulated CD4+ T cells sorted from spleen or lymph node cells, sampled before intestinal transplant. This TCR came from a human donor who received an intestinal transplant. The rearrangement links TRBV5-1 to TRBJ2-3; D might be TRBD2 (5 bases). The CDR3 spells CASSLGVGVEGDTQYF. The CDR3 bases are TGCGCCAGCAGCTTGGGGGTGGGAGTGGAAGGAGATACGCAGTATTTT. The complete variable domain, with remaining parts taken from reference TRBV5-1 and TRBJ2-3, reads KAGVTQTPRYLIKTRGQQVTLSCSPISGHRSVSWYQQTPGQGLQFLFEYFSETQRNKGNFPGRFSGRQFSNSRSEMNVSTLELGDSALYLCASSLGVGVEGDTQYFGPGTRLTVL.